These 8 T cell receptor beta chains came from one sample sequenced in a study of vaccination effects on CD4 cells after COVID-19. The table came from immunoSEQ multiplex PCR; TCRdb's copy has only in-frame clones and leaves some out. The table lists about 41,000 clones, around 70% of them singletons. These TCRs are of unknown antigen specificity. Before any sequencing was done, the ViraFEST assay used viral peptide pools to expand antigen-specific CD4+ T cells. Subsequent to roughly 9 days of culture, CD4+ T cells were isolated. Previously uninfected by SARS-CoV-2, the vaccine recipients also showed negative nucleocapsid antibodies. The sample in question was CD4+ T cells from PBMCs cultured with HCoV-OC43 spike peptides, obtained before COVID-19 vaccination. Subset given: HCoV-OC43 spike overlapping peptide pool stimulation. All receptors derive from a human donor who received a COVID-19 vaccine.

J is TRBJ1-3 and V is TRBV9; a possible D gene is TRBD1 (5 bases). In germline, CDR1 is SGDLS, CDR2 YYNGEE. The CDR3 is 15 residues long. The V gene lost 4 bases and the J gene lost 3 bases, with 14 bases spanning the gap. CDR3 coding DNA: TGTGCCAGCAGCCTATTTCAGGGAGGTGGAAACACCATATATTTT. This codes for CASSLFQGGGNTIYF.

The gene calls are TRBV27 and TRBJ2-7, with 7 bases that match TRBD1. Germline-derived CDR1 and CDR2 are MNHEY and SMNVEV (reference sequence). J gave up 6 bases and V 5 bases, and 7 bases lay outside the gene matches. This CDR3 is 13 amino acids long. As DNA, the CDR3 is TGTGCCAGCAGTCCTCGACAGGGATTCGAGCAGTACTTC. Encoded protein: CASSPRQGFEQYF.

The rearrangement links TRBV2 to TRBJ2-1; 13 bases are shared with TRBD2. The CDR3 spans 14 residues. Germline CDR1 reads SNHLY; CDR2 reads FYNNEI. J lost 7 bases, V lost 3 bases, and 0 bases had no gene match. The CDR3 spells CASSEGLAGNEQFF. CDR3 nucleotide sequence: TGTGCCAGCAGTGAGGGACTAGCGGGAAATGAGCAGTTCTTC.

This clone was detected only a few times. This chain joins TRBV4-1 and TRBJ2-1; D remains ambiguous. The CDR3 is made up of 16 amino acids. Trimming removed 1 base from V and 4 bases from J, with 14 bases in between. Germline V CDR1 and CDR2: MGHRA, YSYEKL. CDR3 protein: CASSQGWAYLYNEQFF. The CDR3 DNA is TGCGCCAGCAGCCAAGGGTGGGCTTACCTATACAATGAGCAGTTCTTC.

The gene calls are TRBV19 and TRBJ2-5; D is unresolved. CDR1 is LNHDA and CDR2 is SQIVND in the germline V gene (reference sequence). The CDR3 sequence is 13 residues long. Trimming stripped 5 bases from V and 5 bases from J, with 12 bases between. The CDR3 bases are TGTGCCAGTAGTTCCCAACGTCTGGAGACCCAGTACTTC. Encoded protein: CASSSQRLETQYF.

For the CDR3, the DNA is TGTGCCAGCAGCTTGCAGGGCACCTACGAGCAGTACTTC. This translates into CASSLQGTYEQYF. The V call is TRBV5-5, the J call TRBJ2-7; maybe TRBD1 (5 bases). V gave up 1 base and J gave up 2 bases, with 7 bases separating them. Germline CDR1 SGHKS, CDR2 YYEKEE (reference sequence). This CDR3 is 13 amino acids long. Full variable domain (missing parts from reference TRBV5-5 and TRBJ2-7): DAGVTQSPTHLIKTRGQQVTLRCSPISGHKSVSWYQQVLGQGPQFIFQYYEKEERGRGNFPDRFSARQFPNYSSELNVNALLLGDSALYLCASSLQGTYEQYFGPGTRLTVT.

The rearrangement links TRBV4-3 to TRBJ2-7; D is unclear. Trimming cost V 0 bases and J 6 bases, with 12 bases left between them. The CDR3 has 14 residues. From germline, CDR1 is LGHNA and CDR2 YSLEER. The CDR3 sequence: CASSQEDRRTEQYF. The CDR3 DNA sequence: TGCGCCAGCAGCCAAGAAGATCGCAGGACCGAGCAGTACTTC.

This chain uses TRBV7-9 with TRBJ1-5, with a possible D match to TRBD1 (5 bases). V was trimmed by 5 bases and J by 7 bases, leaving 12 bases between them. Looked up from germline, CDR1 is SEHNR and CDR2 is FQNEAQ (reference sequence). The CDR3 sequence is 13 residues long. CDR3: CASSGTGSQPQHF. The CDR3 region has the DNA TGTGCCAGCAGCGGGACCGGCAGCCAGCCCCAGCATTTT.